This T cell receptor (beta chain) was profiled in a study of cytomegalovirus exposure and HLA in healthy donors. Amplification used 60 Vbeta primers and 13 Jbeta primers. Original processing notes: In a later analysis, around 12 million of around 75 million unique beta chains occurred in at least two donors. Clones were read by immunoSEQ multiplex PCR, and TCRdb kept only the in-frame ones, dropping some. Clonal size and the V and J genes are those of that table, whereas D and trimming came from the DNA. The table records some 41,000 clones, under 60% of them present only once. CDR3 size: 18 residues. V gave up 4 bases and J gave up 2 bases; unmatched junction bases: 13. Germline CDR1 reads GTSNPN; CDR2 reads SVGIG (reference sequence).

The sequence came from a man in his 60s in good health and CMV-seronegative. Sequencing was carried out using PBMCs. V and J are TRBV30 and TRBJ2-6; TRBD1 matches 8 bases. The CDR3 DNA is TGTGCCTGGAATTACCCCACGGACAGGGCCCCTGGGGCCAACGTCCTGACTTTC. Protein sequence: CAWNYPTDRAPGANVLTF.